This entry lists 8 T cell receptor beta chains sequenced from one sample in a study of blood T cell repertoires in COVID-19. Profiling relied on immunoSEQ multiplex PCR, and the TCRdb table lists in-frame clones only, not all of them. This sample has around 390,000 clones, with around 87% found just once. Sequenced material: PBMCs or T cells enriched from blood (not recorded which). The receptors were sampled from a woman aged 45 to 65 who had recovered from COVID-19.

The V call is TRBV6-5, the J call TRBJ2-7, with 7 bases that match TRBD1. Germline V CDR1 and CDR2: MNHEY, SVGAGI. The CDR3 is 15 amino acids. With V trimmed by 0 bases and J by 2 bases, 4 bases remained unmatched. CDR3 residues: CASSYSGQQTYEQYF. CDR3 coding DNA: TGTGCCAGCAGTTACTCGGGACAGCAAACCTACGAGCAGTACTTC.

The chain couples TRBV12-5 to TRBJ1-2, with 10 bases that match TRBD1. V was clipped by 6 bases and J by 4 bases; unmatched bases: 14. The CDR3 length is 17 residues. CDR1 and CDR2 from the germline V gene are LGHNT and FRNRAP. The CDR3 coding sequence is TGTGCTAGTGGGCGCGGATCGGGACAGGGGTATTCCTATGGCTACACCTTC. It translates to CASGRGSGQGYSYGYTF.

The rearrangement uses TRBV12-3 or TRBV12-4 and TRBJ2-7; 7 nucleotides align to TRBD1. V was pared by 6 bases and J by 4 bases, with 6 bases of the junction left unmatched. The CDR3 consists of 13 residues. The CDR3 bases are TGTGCCAGCAGACCTACAGGGGAATACGAGCAGTACTTC. This codes for CASRPTGEYEQYF.

The rearrangement uses TRBV3-1 (or the pseudogene TRBV3-2) and TRBJ1-5; TRBD1 matches at 8 bases. The CDR3 consists of 16 residues. Germline V lookup: CDR1 LGHDT, CDR2 YNNKEL (reference sequence). V lost 6 bases and J lost 2; bases outside the gene matches: 9. CDR3 loop: CASSHSDRDGNQPQHF. The CDR3 DNA reads as TGTGCCAGCAGTCATTCGGACAGGGATGGCAATCAGCCCCAGCATTTT.

The genes are TRBV5-1 and TRBJ2-5; 9 nucleotides line up with TRBD1. The CDR3 runs 14 residues. Trimming at V came to 4 bases and at J to 5 bases, leaving 6 bases not matched to a gene. Germline V gene data show CDR1 as SGHRS and CDR2 as YFSETQ. The CDR3 nucleotides read TGCGCCAGCAGCGTAACAGGGGGCCGGGAGACCCAGTACTTC. Translating it yields CASSVTGGRETQYF.

The chain has TRBV30 and TRBJ1-1, with no clear D. V dropped 4 bases and J dropped 4 bases, with 7 bases sitting between them. The CDR3 spans 11 residues. Germline values: CDR1 GTSNPN, CDR2 SVGIG (reference sequence). This chain's CDR3 is CAWIGLTEAFF. CDR3 bases: TGTGCCTGGATCGGTCTCACTGAAGCTTTCTTT. The full variable domain, in which reference TRBV30 and TRBJ1-1 provide the parts outside the CDR3, is SQTIHQWPATLVQPVGSPLSLECTVEGTSNPNLYWYRQAAGRGLQLLFYSVGIGQISSEVPQNLSASRPQDRQFILSSKKLLLSDSGFYLCAWIGLTEAFFGQGTRLTVV.

The chain combines TRBV19 with TRBJ1-5; a weak D match, TRBD1 (5 bases). The germline V and J ends were trimmed by 3 bases and 0 bases, with 9 bases remaining between them. The CDR3 has 15 residues. Per the germline V gene, CDR1 is LNHDA and CDR2 is SQIVND (reference sequence). The CDR3 nucleotides read TGTGCCAGTAGTATGACAGATTATAGCAATCAGCCCCAGCATTTT. This gives the protein CASSMTDYSNQPQHF.

The V gene is TRBV6-1, the J gene TRBJ1-1; possibly TRBD1 for D (5 bases). The CDR3 runs 19 residues. Germline V CDR1 and CDR2: MNHNS, SASEGT. Trimming removed 0 bases from V and 3 bases from J, with 23 bases in between. Here the CDR3 reads CASSEALFRSGKEDTEAFF. In nucleotides, the CDR3 is TGTGCCAGCAGTGAAGCACTGTTTCGGTCAGGGAAAGAGGACACTGAAGCTTTCTTT.